Each of the 10 T cell receptor beta chains below was sequenced from the same sample in a study of cytomegalovirus exposure and HLA in healthy donors. PCR amplification relied on 60 Vbeta primers (plus 13 Jbeta primers). The data were produced by immunoSEQ multiplex PCR, yet TCRdb's version contains in-frame clones alone and is incomplete. The sample gives some 150,000 clones, less than 85% of which show up once; roughly 4.5% is in the top ten. The source material was PBMCs. The receptors shown here come from a man between 18 and 29 years old in good health and CMV-seropositive.

The chain has TRBV18 and TRBJ1-1; D remains unclear. The CDR3 is made up of 14 amino acids. Per germline, CDR1 KGHSH and CDR2 LQKENI. Trimming stripped 2 bases from V and 3 bases from J, with 10 bases between. The CDR3 DNA is TGTGCCAGCTCACCAACGAGCACCGACACTGAAGCTTTCTTT. Translation gives CASSPTSTDTEAFF.

The genes are TRBV7-9 and TRBJ2-5, with 9 positions matching TRBD2. CDR1 and CDR2 from the germline V gene are SEHNR and FQNEAQ (reference sequence). Trimming cost V 5 bases and J 1 base; bases outside gene matches: 8. The CDR3 contains 16 residues. The DNA for the CDR3 is TGTGCCAGCAGCCCATCTAGCGGGACAATCCAAGAGACCCAGTACTTC. As protein: CASSPSSGTIQETQYF.

V is TRBV28 and J is TRBJ1-3, with a weak D call TRBD1 (6 bases). Trimming left V 8 bases short and J 0 bases short, with 14 bases between. Germline V lookup: CDR1 MDHEN, CDR2 SYDVKM. CDR3 length equals 15 residues. In DNA, the CDR3 is TGTGCCAGCCCCCTTGGGGGCAGCTCTGGAAACACCATATATTTT. Translated, it gives CASPLGGSSGNTIYF.

The rearrangement joins TRBV7-2 to TRBJ2-5, with 8 bases fitting TRBD2. V trimming: 1 base; J trimming: 4 bases; junction bases outside the gene matches: 8. CDR1 is SGHTA, CDR2 FQGNSA, per germline. CDR3 length: 16 residues. The CDR3 protein is CASSLVMGLETETQYF. CDR3 bases: TGTGCCAGCAGCTTAGTTATGGGACTAGAGACAGAGACCCAGTACTTC.

This clone was seen just once. V usage is TRBV15 and J usage is TRBJ1-3; 7 bases fit TRBD1. V lost 8 bases and J lost 9; bases outside the gene matches: 10. The CDR3 extends over 13 amino acids. The V gene's germline CDR1 is LNHNV and CDR2 YYDKDF (reference sequence). CDR3 loop: CATGTTGLSTIYF. As DNA, the CDR3 is TGTGCCACCGGAACGACAGGGCTTTCCACCATATATTTT. Filled out from reference TRBV15 and TRBJ1-3, the complete variable domain reads DAMVIQNPRYQVTQFGKPVTLSCSQTLNHNVMYWYQQKSSQAPKLLFHYYDKDFNNEADTPDNFQSRRPNTSFCFLDIRSPGLGDTAMYLCATGTTGLSTIYFGEGSWLTVV.

The chain couples TRBV28 to TRBJ2-7, with D possibly TRBD2 on 5 matching bases. The CDR3 runs to 12 residues. Trimming removed 5 bases from V and 6 bases from J, with 11 bases in between. Germline CDR1 reads MDHEN; CDR2 reads SYDVKM. The CDR3 region has the DNA TGTGCCAGCAGTCCGCGGGTGAGCGAGCAGTACTTC. This translates into CASSPRVSEQYF.

As concerns this clone: The junction differs from germline at one of its ends, possibly a read error. V is TRBV7-7 and J is TRBJ1-6, with D possibly matching TRBD1 (6 bases). CDR3 length: 19 amino acids. CDR1 and CDR2 (germline): SSHAT, FNYEAQ (reference sequence). The CDR3 reads CASSFVASGGPTYNSPLHF. The CDR3 DNA sequence: TGTGCTAGCAGCTTTGTCGCCTCCGGGGGGCCTACCTATAATTCACCCCTCCACTTT.

The chain recombines TRBV29-1 with TRBJ2-3; D possibly corresponds to TRBD2 (5 bases). The germline V gene has CDR1 SQVTM and CDR2 ANQGSEA. This CDR3 comprises 14 residues. V gave up 6 bases and J gave up 0 bases, with 13 bases separating them. The CDR3 DNA reads TGCAGCGTCTCCGGGGTTACTAGCACAGATACGCAGTATTTT. This gives the protein CSVSGVTSTDTQYF.

This clone was detected only a few times. The chain couples TRBV28 to TRBJ2-3, with 10 bases lining up with TRBD2. CDR3 length: 15 residues. CDR1 is MDHEN and CDR2 is SYDVKM in the germline V gene. With V trimmed by 3 bases and J by 4 bases, 4 bases remained unmatched. Here the CDR3 reads CASSFTSGDADTQYF. CDR3 sequence (DNA): TGTGCCAGCAGTTTTACTAGCGGGGATGCAGATACGCAGTATTTT.

The rearrangement uses TRBV11-1 and TRBJ2-5; tentative D call: TRBD2 (6 bases). CDR3 length equals 14 residues. Trimming left V 3 bases short and J 5 bases short, with 13 bases between. In germline, CDR1 is SGHAT, CDR2 FQDESV (reference sequence). The CDR3 sequence: CASSFEFGGETQYF. The CDR3 region has the DNA TGTGCCAGCAGCTTTGAGTTTGGGGGGGAGACCCAGTACTTC.